Here is one T cell receptor beta chain with its context. Its cognate antigen is unknown. This sample was taken from a study of T cells after yellow fever vaccination. Overall study: Any fraction with a low cell number was prepared using SMART-Seq v4 Ultra Low Input. Study-level findings and limits: The study re-detected most primary-vaccination clones after the booster (around 96% CD4, 80% to 90% CD8).

V was pared by 10 bases and J by 8 bases, with 8 bases between. Germline V CDR1 and CDR2: WSHSY, SAAADI. The CDR3 loop spans 10 amino acids. Using its own MiXCR run on the 5' RACE reads, TCRdb lists one record per CDR3 protein. The sample records roughly 400,000 distinct CDR3 sequences, roughly 20% being singletons. V gene TRBV10-2 combines with J gene TRBJ1-4; the D is unclear. The source was PBMCs, collected before the yellow fever booster vaccination. This receptor was taken from a man between 18 and 35 years old who received the YFV17D yellow fever vaccine. As DNA, the CDR3 is TGCGCCACTCTTGGCGAAAAACTGTTTTTT. It yields the protein CATLGEKLFF.